A single sample is the source of the 20 T cell receptor beta chains below, sequenced in a study of T cell responses to AZD1222 COVID-19 vaccine. This table comes from immunoSEQ multiplex PCR, and its TCRdb copy is limited to in-frame clones, with some not included. The sample gives about 190,000 clones, about 90% of which show up once; approximately 2.5% is in the top ten. The material sequenced was peripheral blood, taken on day 0 of MenACWY control vaccination. The source is an adult in good health.

The chain couples TRBV6-5 to TRBJ1-2; D gene uncertain. The CDR3 loop spans 14 amino acids. V was trimmed by 7 bases and J by 4 bases, leaving 16 bases between them. The V gene's germline CDR1 is MNHEY and CDR2 SVGAGI. This CDR3 is CASTQGIDPYGYTF. The CDR3, as DNA: TGTGCCAGCACCCAAGGGATTGACCCCTATGGCTACACCTTC.

V gene TRBV21-1 combines with J gene TRBJ2-7; TRBD1 is the table's D call and was not checked against the DNA. TRBV21-1 is classified as a pseudogene. This CDR3 is 13 amino acids long. The CDR3 reads CASSKVHTYEQYF. For the CDR3, the DNA is TGTGCCAGCAGCAAAGTCCACACCTACGAGCAGTACTTC.

This chain links TRBV6-5 with TRBJ2-7, with TRBD2 as a possible D gene (6 bases). The CDR3 extends over 13 amino acids. Germline CDR1 MNHEY, CDR2 SVGAGI. V was clipped by 8 bases and J by 2 bases, with 13 bases between them. The CDR3 loop reads CASEPSDTYEQYF. The CDR3 coding sequence is TGTGCCAGCGAGCCTAGCGATACCTACGAGCAGTACTTC.

The rearrangement uses TRBV5-4 and TRBJ1-1; 7 bases are a match to TRBD1. CDR1 is SGHNT, CDR2 YYREEE, per germline (reference sequence). CDR3 length equals 13 residues. The V gene end was trimmed by 6 bases and the J gene end by 0 bases; junction bases not matched to a gene: 2. The chain's CDR3 is CASTGQMNTEAFF. The CDR3 DNA reads as TGTGCCAGCACGGGACAGATGAACACTGAAGCTTTCTTT. Supplemented by reference TRBV5-4 and TRBJ1-1, the full variable domain reads ETGVTQSPTHLIKTRGQQVTLRCSSQSGHNTVSWYQQALGQGPQFIFQYYREEENGRGNFPPRFSGLQFPNYSSELNVNALELDDSALYLCASTGQMNTEAFFGQGTRLTVV.

The chain joins TRBV6-1 to TRBJ1-1; 8 bases map to TRBD1. The CDR3 runs to 14 residues. The V and J ends lost 1 base and 11 bases, in that order; junction bases with no gene match: 9. Per the germline V gene, CDR1 is MNHNS and CDR2 is SASEGT. The CDR3 protein is CASSEVPGQGRAFF. CDR3 coding DNA: TGTGCCAGCAGTGAAGTCCCCGGACAGGGAAGGGCTTTCTTT.

The chain employs TRBV19 and TRBJ1-2; the match to TRBD1 covers 10 bases. The CDR3 is 17 residues long. J lost 2 bases, V lost 3 bases, and 9 bases had no gene match. Germline V gene sequence: CDR1 LNHDA, CDR2 SQIVND (reference sequence). This chain's CDR3 is CASSILGTGEENYGYTF. The DNA of the CDR3 is TGTGCCAGTAGTATTCTCGGGACAGGGGAGGAGAACTATGGCTACACCTTC. Combining the CDR3 with reference TRBV19 and TRBJ1-2 gives the whole variable domain DGGITQSPKYLFRKEGQNVTLSCEQNLNHDAMYWYRQDPGQGLRLIYYSQIVNDFQKGDIAEGYSVSREKKESFPLTVTSAQKNPTAFYLCASSILGTGEENYGYTFGSGTRLTVV.

This chain joins TRBV5-1 and TRBJ2-5; D is tentatively TRBD1 or TRBD2 (6 bases each). Trimming left V 0 bases short and J 4 bases short, with 19 bases between. The CDR3 spans 17 residues. Germline loops: CDR1 SGHRS, CDR2 YFSETQ. The CDR3 loop reads CASSLVGGPGFRETQYF. As DNA, the CDR3 is TGCGCCAGCAGCTTGGTTGGGGGGCCAGGATTCAGAGAGACCCAGTACTTC.

For the CDR3, the DNA is TGTGCCAGTTCTCAGGGAAGCGGGGGCATGAGAGAGCAGTTCTTC. Amino acid sequence: CASSQGSGGMREQFF. The V and J genes are TRBV27 and TRBJ2-1, with TRBD2 matching over 8 bases. Losses at the gene ends were 9 bases for V and 10 bases for J; bases not matched to a gene: 17. The CDR3 consists of 15 residues. Germline loops: CDR1 MNHEY, CDR2 SMNVEV (reference sequence).

The chain joins TRBV24-1 to TRBJ1-5, with 10 bases lining up with TRBD1. The germline V gene encodes CDR1 KGHDR and CDR2 SFDVKD. V lost 4 bases to trimming and J lost 5 bases; unmatched junction nucleotides: 7. This CDR3 has 16 residues. The CDR3 is CATSETGTGVYQPQHF. The CDR3 DNA follows: TGTGCCACCAGTGAAACCGGGACAGGGGTTTATCAGCCCCAGCATTTT.

The J gene is TRBJ1-3, the V gene TRBV2, with unresolved D. The CDR3 extends over 15 amino acids. V gave up 1 base and J gave up 0 bases, with 7 bases separating them. Germline V lookup: CDR1 SNHLY, CDR2 FYNNEI. CDR3 in amino acids: CASSEGQLSGNTIYF. The CDR3 DNA is TGTGCCAGCAGTGAAGGTCAGCTCTCTGGAAACACCATATATTTT.

This clone was counted many times. The rearrangement joins TRBV7-9 to TRBJ2-1; 8 bases match TRBD2. Trimming took 5 bases from V and 5 from J; bases not matched to a gene: 8. CDR1 and CDR2 from the germline V gene are SEHNR and FQNEAQ (reference sequence). CDR3 length: 15 amino acids. DNA of the CDR3: TGTGCCAGCAGCACCGGGACTAGAGGCCACAATGAGCAGTTCTTC. This gives the protein CASSTGTRGHNEQFF.

The chain recombines TRBV23-1 with TRBJ1-4, with 12 positions matching TRBD1. TRBV23-1 is assigned to the ORF class and has an uncertain function. After removal of 2 bases from V and 1 base from J, the junction contained 2 bases not matched to a gene. The CDR3 covers 17 residues. CDR3 coding DNA: TGCGCCAGCAGTCAAGGGACAGGGGGCGGAACTAATGAAAAACTGTTTTTT. This gives the protein CASSQGTGGGTNEKLFF.

On this clone itself: This same CDR3 is encoded by further DNA sequences in the sample. This chain links TRBV30 with TRBJ1-5; D might be TRBD1 (5 bases). The CDR3 length is 14 residues. Deletions cut 0 bases from V and 2 bases from J, with 8 bases between. Germline V gene sequence: CDR1 GTSNPN, CDR2 SVGIG (reference sequence). The CDR3 reads CAWSVGTGNQPQHF. In nucleotides, the CDR3 is TGTGCCTGGAGTGTTGGGACGGGCAATCAGCCCCAGCATTTT.

This chain links TRBV28 with TRBJ2-7; D remains ambiguous. This CDR3 comprises 13 residues. V dropped 3 bases and J dropped 5 bases, with 11 bases sitting between them. Per germline, CDR1 MDHEN and CDR2 SYDVKM. DNA of the CDR3: TGTGCCAGCAGTTTGGCCCCAGTGAACGAGCAGTACTTC. Encoded protein: CASSLAPVNEQYF.

The chain is built from TRBV7-2 and TRBJ2-2; D call uncertain. CDR3 length: 16 amino acids. Germline CDR1 and CDR2: SGHTA and FQGNSA. Trimming took off 3 bases at V and 4 bases at J, with 15 bases between the two ends. The CDR3: CASSLSTDSGTGELFF. The CDR3 nucleotides read TGTGCCAGCAGCTTGAGTACAGATTCGGGCACCGGGGAGCTGTTTTTT.

This clone has only a few counts. This sequence joins TRBV9 and TRBJ2-7, with D possibly matching TRBD1 (5 bases). V was cut by 4 bases and J by 1 base, with 12 bases left in between. The CDR3 is 14 residues long. CDR1 and CDR2 (germline): SGDLS, YYNGEE. The CDR3 sequence: CASSPGSFSYEQYF. The DNA for the CDR3 is TGTGCCAGCAGCCCAGGGTCCTTTTCCTACGAGCAGTACTTC.

The gene calls are TRBV6-5 and TRBJ1-6, with TRBD1 matching over 8 bases. The CDR3 is 14 residues long. CDR1 MNHEY and CDR2 SVGAGI come from the germline V gene. The trim removed 6 bases at V and 10 bases at J, leaving 8 bases unmatched. CDR3 nucleotide sequence: TGTGCCAGCAGGACAGGGGAAATGCGGTCACCCCTCCACTTT. Amino acids: CASRTGEMRSPLHF.

V gene TRBV28 combines with J gene TRBJ1-1; the match to TRBD1 covers 10 bases. This CDR3 is 13 amino acids long. Germline V gene lookup returns CDR1 MDHEN and CDR2 SYDVKM. V gave up 2 bases and J gave up 11 bases; unmatched junction bases: 5. CDR3: CASSLGSDRGAFF. The CDR3 DNA reads TGTGCCAGCAGTTTAGGCTCGGACAGGGGGGCTTTCTTT. Filled out from reference TRBV28 and TRBJ1-1, the complete variable domain reads DVKVTQSSRYLVKRTGEKVFLECVQDMDHENMFWYRQDPGLGLRLIYFSYDVKMKEKGDIPEGYSVSREKKERFSLILESASTNQTSMYLCASSLGSDRGAFFGQGTRLTVV.

The chain has TRBV12-3 or TRBV12-4 and TRBJ2-2; D is ambiguous. The CDR3 runs 12 residues. V shed 5 bases and J shed 7 bases, with 8 bases lying between them. The chain's CDR3 is CASSPVIGELFF. The CDR3 DNA reads TGTGCCAGCAGTCCTGTCATCGGGGAGCTGTTTTTT.

The chain combines TRBV27 with TRBJ1-5, with D unresolved. CDR3 length: 13 residues. The germline V and J ends were trimmed by 3 bases and 4 bases, with 7 bases remaining between them. Germline CDR1 and CDR2: MNHEY and SMNVEV (reference sequence). The CDR3, as DNA: TGTGCCAGCAGTTTGGGTAGAAATCAGCCCCAGCATTTT. Translation: CASSLGRNQPQHF.